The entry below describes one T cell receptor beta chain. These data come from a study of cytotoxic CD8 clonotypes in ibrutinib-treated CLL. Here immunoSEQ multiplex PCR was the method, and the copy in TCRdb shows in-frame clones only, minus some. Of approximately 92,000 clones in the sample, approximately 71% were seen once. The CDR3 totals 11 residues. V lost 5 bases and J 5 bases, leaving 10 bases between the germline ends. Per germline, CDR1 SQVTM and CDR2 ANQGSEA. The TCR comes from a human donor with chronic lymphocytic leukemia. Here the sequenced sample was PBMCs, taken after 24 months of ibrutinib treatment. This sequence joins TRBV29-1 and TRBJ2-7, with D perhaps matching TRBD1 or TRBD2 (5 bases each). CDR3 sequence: CSVQGTHEQYF. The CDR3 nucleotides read TGCAGCGTTCAAGGGACCCACGAGCAGTACTTC.